This record concerns one TCR beta chain sequence. No antigen is known for it. This CDR3 has 15 amino acids. The V end was cut by 0 bases, the J end by 5 bases, with 11 bases between. The sample is drawn from a study of T cell responses to AZD1222 COVID-19 vaccine. Study findings and constraints: Of the AZD1222 recipients, only six were seropositive at baseline. White British ancestry dominated among donors, who included more females, and clonal diversity was possibly underestimated. Across the whole spike, CD4 TCRs peaked at regions 160-218 and 743-854.

Clones were sequenced by immunoSEQ multiplex PCR, and TCRdb holds only the in-frame ones, with some missing. The data contain over 130,000 clones, 85% to 95% of them singletons. The input for sequencing was peripheral blood, taken on day 0 of AZD1222 vaccination. This clonotype originated in an adult in good health. The chain is built from TRBV23-1 and TRBJ1-3; possibly TRBD1 for D (5 bases). TRBV23-1 is placed among ORFs of uncertain function. The CDR3 DNA reads as TGCGCCAGCAGTCAATCGGCAGGGCGTAGAAACACCATATATTTT. Protein: CASSQSAGRRNTIYF.